The clone carrying this T cell receptor beta chain was observed at least ten times. As processed by the authors: Researchers report that nucleated cell counts were estimated from reference gene primer amplification. Repertoires were generated with immunoSEQ multiplex PCR, while TCRdb's copy carries only in-frame clones and drops some. V, J and clone size derive from that table, while D and trimming were established from the DNA sequence. The repertoire holds fewer than 250,000 clones, around 90% seen once, with around 6.9% in the top ten. V was clipped by 1 base and J by 11 bases, with 6 bases between them. From germline, CDR1 is SGHTA and CDR2 FQGNSA. The CDR3 spans 11 residues. The data were taken from a study of blood T cell repertoires in COVID-19. Whole-study context: Material from acute and convalescent COVID-19 was sourced from the United States, Italy and Spain. T cells, B-cell-depleted T cells, or PBMCs provided the cDNA or gDNA that served as material.

V is TRBV7-2 and J is TRBJ1-3; no clear D gene. Sequencing used peripheral blood. The receptor was derived from a man aged 60 to 75 who had recovered from COVID-19. The CDR3 DNA reads as TGTGCCAGCAGCTTAGTGGGAGCCATATATTTT. This sequence encodes CASSLVGAIYF.